Listed below are T cell receptor beta chains from one sample, sequenced in a study of blood T cell repertoires in COVID-19. Libraries were prepared by immunoSEQ multiplex PCR; TCRdb keeps only in-frame clonotypes and omits some of them. Of under 200,000 clones listed, under 80% are singletons. Sequenced: peripheral blood. These receptors were obtained from a man between 65 and 85 years old with acute or convalescent COVID-19. Each CDR3 is given without its conserved first and last residue. Each record gives: V gene, CDR3 protein.

>TRBV7-9
ASSLPRLAGGLPETQY
>TRBV7-6
ASSLLAGGSSNTGELF
>TRBV6-4
ASSATGNQPQH
>TRBV14
ASSLGPGKNTEAF
>TRBV30
AWSVRTEQY
>TRBV6-4
ASSDTQGARTEAF
>TRBV11-2
ASSPLRRGSYEQY
>TRBV24-1
ATSDRGREQF
>TRBV19
ASRESNSYGYT
>TRBV7-6
ASSLSGSIQETQY
>TRBV11-3
ASSLGQNEKLF
>TRBV2
ASSERQVTYNSPLH
>TRBV28
ASSWTESYGYT
>TRBV5-8
ASSLRRGNQPQH
>TRBV5-6
ASSLGQLNTGELF
>TRBV30
AWSVQGDTEAF
>TRBV7-9
ASSQAGEKLF
>TRBV6-5
ASIYGPGTEAF
>TRBV5-1
ASSGSLQGASEAF
>TRBV10-3
ASNSGSSYNEQF
>TRBV30
AWTGPGPLHEQY
>TRBV4-3
ASSQATGIEHGYT
>TRBV19
ASMGLWGQGGNNQPQH
>TRBV18
ASSPPGTGGHEQF
>TRBV5-1
ASSLLGNTEAF
>TRBV27
ASSLDSLYGYT
>TRBV28
ASSLNREAF
>TRBV20-1
SASKSSGLSYEQY
>TRBV6-5
ASMYARGTGELF
>TRBV11-3
ASSESGERTGF
>TRBV18
ASSPNGPAGVTDTQY
>TRBV19
ASSRQGIAYEQY
>TRBV19
ATQGALYEQY
>TRBV6-6
ASRTGGTTQAIQY
>TRBV7-9
ASSLDPGTGVGEQY
>TRBV19
ASSSRLATDTQY
>TRBV7-3
ASSLLASGSGGTDTQY
>TRBV7-9
ASSLVVRGANVLT
>TRBV7-6
ASSLAGANTGELF